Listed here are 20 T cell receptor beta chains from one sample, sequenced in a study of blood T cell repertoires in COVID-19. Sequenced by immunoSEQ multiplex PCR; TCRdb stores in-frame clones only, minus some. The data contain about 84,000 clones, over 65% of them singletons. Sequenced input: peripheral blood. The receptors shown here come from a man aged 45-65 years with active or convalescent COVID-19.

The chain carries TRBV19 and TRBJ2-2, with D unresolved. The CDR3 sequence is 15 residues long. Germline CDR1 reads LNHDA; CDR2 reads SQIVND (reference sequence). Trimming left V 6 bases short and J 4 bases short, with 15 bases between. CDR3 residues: CASRNRQTSTGELFF. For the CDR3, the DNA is TGTGCCAGTAGGAACAGACAAACCAGCACCGGGGAGCTGTTTTTT.

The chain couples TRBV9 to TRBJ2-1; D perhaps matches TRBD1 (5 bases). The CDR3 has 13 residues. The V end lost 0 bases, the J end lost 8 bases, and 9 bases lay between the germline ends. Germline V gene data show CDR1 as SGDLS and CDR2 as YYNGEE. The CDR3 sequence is CASSVGTRDEQFF. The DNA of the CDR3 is TGTGCCAGCAGCGTAGGGACAAGGGATGAGCAGTTCTTC.

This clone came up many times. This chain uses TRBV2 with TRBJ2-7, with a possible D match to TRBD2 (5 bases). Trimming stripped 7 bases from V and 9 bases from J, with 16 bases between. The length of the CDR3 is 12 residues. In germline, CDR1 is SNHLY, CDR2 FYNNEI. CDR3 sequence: CASIPRRGGQYF. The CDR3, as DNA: TGTGCCAGCATTCCTCGCCGCGGAGGGCAGTACTTC.

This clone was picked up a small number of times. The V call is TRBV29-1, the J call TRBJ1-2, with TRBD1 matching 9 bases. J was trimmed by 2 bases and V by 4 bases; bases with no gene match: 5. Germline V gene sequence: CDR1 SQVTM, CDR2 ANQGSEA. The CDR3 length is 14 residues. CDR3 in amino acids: CSVGGQGGNYGYTF. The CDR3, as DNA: TGCAGCGTTGGGGGACAGGGAGGGAACTATGGCTACACCTTC.

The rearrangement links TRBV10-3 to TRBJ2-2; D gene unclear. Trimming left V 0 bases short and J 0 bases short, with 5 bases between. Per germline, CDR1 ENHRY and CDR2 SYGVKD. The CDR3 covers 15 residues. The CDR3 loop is CAISESFTNTGELFF. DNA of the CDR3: TGTGCCATCAGTGAGTCATTCACGAACACCGGGGAGCTGTTTTTT.

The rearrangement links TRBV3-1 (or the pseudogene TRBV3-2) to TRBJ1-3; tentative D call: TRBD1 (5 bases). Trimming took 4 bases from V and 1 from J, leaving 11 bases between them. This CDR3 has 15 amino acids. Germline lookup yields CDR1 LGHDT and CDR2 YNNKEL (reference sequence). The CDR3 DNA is TGTGCCAGCAGCCCCCCAGGGTGGTCTGGAAACACCATATATTTT. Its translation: CASSPPGWSGNTIYF.

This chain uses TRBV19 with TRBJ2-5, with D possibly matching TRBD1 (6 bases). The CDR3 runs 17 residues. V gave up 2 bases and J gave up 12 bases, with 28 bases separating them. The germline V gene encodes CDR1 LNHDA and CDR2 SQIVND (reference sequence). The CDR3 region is CASSISPASTGRPLKYF. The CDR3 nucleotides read TGTGCCAGTAGTATAAGCCCCGCGTCGACAGGACGCCCTTTAAAGTACTTC.

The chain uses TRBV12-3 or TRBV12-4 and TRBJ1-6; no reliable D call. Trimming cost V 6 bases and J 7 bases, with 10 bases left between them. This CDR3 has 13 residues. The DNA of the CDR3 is TGTGCCAGCAGCCGACTGGTAAATTCACCCCTCCACTTT. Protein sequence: CASSRLVNSPLHF.

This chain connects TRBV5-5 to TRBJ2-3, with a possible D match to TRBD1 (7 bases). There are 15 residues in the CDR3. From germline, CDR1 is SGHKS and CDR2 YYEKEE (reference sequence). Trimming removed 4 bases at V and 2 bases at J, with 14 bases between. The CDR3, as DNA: TGTGCCAGCAGCCGCGGGGACAGAATCACAGATACGCAGTATTTT. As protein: CASSRGDRITDTQYF.

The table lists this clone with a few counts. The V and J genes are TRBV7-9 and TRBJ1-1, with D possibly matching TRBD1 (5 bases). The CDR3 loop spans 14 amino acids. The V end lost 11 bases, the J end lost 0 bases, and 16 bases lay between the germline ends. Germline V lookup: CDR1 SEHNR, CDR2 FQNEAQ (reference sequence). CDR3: CAAGVQYMNTEAFF. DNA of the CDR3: TGTGCCGCGGGGGTCCAATACATGAACACTGAAGCTTTCTTT.

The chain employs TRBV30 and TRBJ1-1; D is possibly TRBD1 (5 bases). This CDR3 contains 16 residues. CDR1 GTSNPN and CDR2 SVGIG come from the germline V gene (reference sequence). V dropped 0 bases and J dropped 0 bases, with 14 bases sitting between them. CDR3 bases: TGTGCCTGGAGTGTGTTGGGGCGACAGCTGAACACTGAAGCTTTCTTT. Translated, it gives CAWSVLGRQLNTEAFF.

CDR3: CASTLSYNSPLHF. The CDR3 bases are TGTGCCAGCACCCTCTCCTATAATTCACCCCTCCACTTT. This chain uses TRBV28 with TRBJ1-6; no definite D call. The CDR3 runs 13 residues. Per the germline V gene, CDR1 is MDHEN and CDR2 is SYDVKM. Deletions cut 7 bases from V and 0 bases from J, with 4 bases between.

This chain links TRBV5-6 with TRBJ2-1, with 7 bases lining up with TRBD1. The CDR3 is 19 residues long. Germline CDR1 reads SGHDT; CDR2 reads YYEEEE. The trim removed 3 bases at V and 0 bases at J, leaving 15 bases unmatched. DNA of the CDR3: TGTGCCAGCAGCTCTCTGACAGGGTATAGGGCTAGCTCCTACAATGAGCAGTTCTTC. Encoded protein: CASSSLTGYRASSYNEQFF.

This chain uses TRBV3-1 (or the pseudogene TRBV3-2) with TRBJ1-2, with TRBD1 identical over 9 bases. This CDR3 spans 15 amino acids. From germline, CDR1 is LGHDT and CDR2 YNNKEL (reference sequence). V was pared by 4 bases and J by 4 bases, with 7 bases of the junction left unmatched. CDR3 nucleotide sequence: TGTGCCAGCAGCCGACAGGGGGACAGCATCTATGGCTACACCTTC. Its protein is CASSRQGDSIYGYTF.

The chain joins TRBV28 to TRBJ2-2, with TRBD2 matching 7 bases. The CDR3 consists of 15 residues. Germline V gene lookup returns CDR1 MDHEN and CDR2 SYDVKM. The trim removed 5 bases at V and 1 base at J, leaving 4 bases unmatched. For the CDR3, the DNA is TGTGCCAGCAGTAGGATAGCGGGGAACACCGGGGAGCTGTTTTTT. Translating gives CASSRIAGNTGELFF. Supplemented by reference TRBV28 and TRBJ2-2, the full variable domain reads DVKVTQSSRYLVKRTGEKVFLECVQDMDHENMFWYRQDPGLGLRLIYFSYDVKMKEKGDIPEGYSVSREKKERFSLILESASTNQTSMYLCASSRIAGNTGELFFGEGSRLTVL.

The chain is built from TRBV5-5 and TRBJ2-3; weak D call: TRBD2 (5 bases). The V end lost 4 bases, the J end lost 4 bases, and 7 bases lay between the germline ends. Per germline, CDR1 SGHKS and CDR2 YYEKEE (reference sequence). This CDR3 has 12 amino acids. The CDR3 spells CASSPDSDTQYF. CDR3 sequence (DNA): TGTGCCAGCAGCCCGGACTCAGATACGCAGTATTTT.

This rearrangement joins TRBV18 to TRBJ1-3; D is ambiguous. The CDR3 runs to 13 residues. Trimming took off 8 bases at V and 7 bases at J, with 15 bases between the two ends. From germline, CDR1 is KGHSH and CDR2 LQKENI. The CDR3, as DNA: TGTGCCAGCACGGGCCAGAGCGGGAACACCATATATTTT. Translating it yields CASTGQSGNTIYF.

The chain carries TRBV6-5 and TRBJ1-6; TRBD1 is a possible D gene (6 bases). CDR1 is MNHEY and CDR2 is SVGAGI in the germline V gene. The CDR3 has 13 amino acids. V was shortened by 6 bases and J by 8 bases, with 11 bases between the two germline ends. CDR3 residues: CASRDSYYSPLHF. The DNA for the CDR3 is TGTGCCAGCAGGGACAGTTATTATTCACCCCTCCACTTT.

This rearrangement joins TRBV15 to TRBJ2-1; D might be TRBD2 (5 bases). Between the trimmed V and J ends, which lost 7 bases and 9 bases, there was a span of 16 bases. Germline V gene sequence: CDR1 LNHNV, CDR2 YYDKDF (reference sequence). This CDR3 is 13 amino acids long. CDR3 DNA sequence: TGTGCCACCAACCAGGACTCTTATGGTGAGCAGTTCTTC. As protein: CATNQDSYGEQFF.

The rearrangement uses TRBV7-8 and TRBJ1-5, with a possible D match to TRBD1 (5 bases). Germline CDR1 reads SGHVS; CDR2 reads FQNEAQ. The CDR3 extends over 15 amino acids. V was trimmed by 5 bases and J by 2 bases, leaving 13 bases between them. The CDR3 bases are TGTGCCAGCAGCCCATACCTAGGGGGCAATCAGCCCCAGCATTTT. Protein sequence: CASSPYLGGNQPQHF.